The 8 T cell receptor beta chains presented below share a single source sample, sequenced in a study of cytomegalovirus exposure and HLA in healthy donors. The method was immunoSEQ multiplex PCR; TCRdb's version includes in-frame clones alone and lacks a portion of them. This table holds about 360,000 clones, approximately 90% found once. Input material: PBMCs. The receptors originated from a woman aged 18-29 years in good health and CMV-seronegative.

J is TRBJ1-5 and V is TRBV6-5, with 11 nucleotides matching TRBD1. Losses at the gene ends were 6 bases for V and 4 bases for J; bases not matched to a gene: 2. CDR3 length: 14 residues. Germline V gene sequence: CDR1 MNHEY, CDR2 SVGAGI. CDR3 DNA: TGTGCCAGCAGGGGACAGGGGGAGAATCAGCCCCAGCATTTT. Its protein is CASRGQGENQPQHF.

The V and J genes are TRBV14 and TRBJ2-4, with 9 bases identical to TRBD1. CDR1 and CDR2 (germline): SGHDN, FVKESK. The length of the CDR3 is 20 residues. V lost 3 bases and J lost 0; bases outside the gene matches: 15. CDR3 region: CASSHRYGTGKFLAKNIQYF. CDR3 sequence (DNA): TGTGCCAGCAGCCATCGATACGGGACAGGGAAATTTTTAGCCAAAAACATTCAGTACTTC.

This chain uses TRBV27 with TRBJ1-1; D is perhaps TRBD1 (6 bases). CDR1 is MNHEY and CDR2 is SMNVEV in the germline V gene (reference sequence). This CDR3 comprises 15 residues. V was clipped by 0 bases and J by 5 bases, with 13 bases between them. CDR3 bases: TGTGCCAGCAGTTTATCTTCGCAGGGGAAGACTGAAGCTTTCTTT. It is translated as CASSLSSQGKTEAFF.

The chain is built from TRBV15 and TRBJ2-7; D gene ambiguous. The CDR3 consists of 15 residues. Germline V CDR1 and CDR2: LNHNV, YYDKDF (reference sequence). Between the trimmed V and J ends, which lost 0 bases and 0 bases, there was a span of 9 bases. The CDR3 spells CATSRDTESSYEQYF. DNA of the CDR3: TGTGCCACCAGCAGAGATACGGAGAGCTCCTACGAGCAGTACTTC.

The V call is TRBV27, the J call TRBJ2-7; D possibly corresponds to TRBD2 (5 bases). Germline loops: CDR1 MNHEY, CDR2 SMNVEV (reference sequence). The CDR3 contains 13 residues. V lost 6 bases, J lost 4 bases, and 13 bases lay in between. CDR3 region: CASSPIGIYEQYF. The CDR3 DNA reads TGTGCCAGCAGCCCCATCGGGATATACGAGCAGTACTTC.

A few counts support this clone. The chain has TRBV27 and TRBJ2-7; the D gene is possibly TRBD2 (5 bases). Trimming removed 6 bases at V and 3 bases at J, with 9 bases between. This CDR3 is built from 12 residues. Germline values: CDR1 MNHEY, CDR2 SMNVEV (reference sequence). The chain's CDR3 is CASSPGLYEQYF. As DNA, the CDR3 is TGTGCCAGCAGCCCAGGACTCTACGAGCAGTACTTC.

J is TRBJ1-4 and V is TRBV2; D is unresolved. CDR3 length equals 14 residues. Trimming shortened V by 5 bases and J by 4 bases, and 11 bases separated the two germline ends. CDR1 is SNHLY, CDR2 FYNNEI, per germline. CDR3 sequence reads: CASSSGLFNEKLFF. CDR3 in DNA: TGTGCCAGCAGTAGCGGGCTCTTTAATGAAAAACTGTTTTTT.

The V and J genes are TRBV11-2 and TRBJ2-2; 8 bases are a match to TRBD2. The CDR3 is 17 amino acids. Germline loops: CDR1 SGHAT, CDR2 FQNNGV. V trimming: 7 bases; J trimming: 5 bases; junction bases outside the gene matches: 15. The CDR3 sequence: CASKTRPGGPGTGELFF. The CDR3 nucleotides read TGTGCCAGCAAGACGAGGCCGGGGGGGCCGGGTACCGGGGAGCTGTTTTTT.